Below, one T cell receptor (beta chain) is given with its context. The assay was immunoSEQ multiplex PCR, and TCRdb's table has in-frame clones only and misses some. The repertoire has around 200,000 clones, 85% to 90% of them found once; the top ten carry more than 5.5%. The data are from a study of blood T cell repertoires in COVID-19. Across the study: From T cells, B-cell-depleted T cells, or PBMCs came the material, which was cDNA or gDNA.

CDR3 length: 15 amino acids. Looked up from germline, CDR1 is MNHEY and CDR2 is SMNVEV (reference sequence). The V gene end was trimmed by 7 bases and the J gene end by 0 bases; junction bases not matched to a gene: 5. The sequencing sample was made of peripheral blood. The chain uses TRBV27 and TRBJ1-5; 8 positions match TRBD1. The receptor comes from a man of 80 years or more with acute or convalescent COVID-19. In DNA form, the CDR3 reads TGTGCCAGCAAAGGGACAGGCAATAGCAATCAGCCCCAGCATTTT. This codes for CASKGTGNSNQPQHF.